These T cell receptor beta chains were read from a single sample in a study of T cell repertoires in cytomegalovirus infection. Their target antigens are unknown. TCRdb called the reads again in MiXCR, with one record for every CDR3 protein. Counted here are 150,000 to 200,000 distinct CDR3 sequences, 20% to 25% occurring once; the ten biggest clones make up under 30%. The input for sequencing was CD8+ T cells from cultured PBMCs, taken from culture after CMV antigen stimulation. The receptor set was obtained from a human donor in good health (CMV status not recorded). Some clones in this sample may be carry-over from other donors' samples. Both conserved end residues are part of each CDR3. The D gene is left open where the match is weak. The listing skips clone size in some rows; elsewhere it reads once, few, many or a size class.

CDR3 | DNA | size | J | V | D
CASTDNMDEQYF | TGTGCCAGCACCGACAACATGGACGAGCAGTACTTC | few | TRBJ2-7 | TRBV6-8 | -
CASSHWDRGDLYGYTF | TGTGCCAGCAGCCATTGGGACAGGGGGGACCTCTATGGCTACACCTTC | - | TRBJ1-2 | TRBV14 | TRBD1
CASSSVRGAHEQYF | TGTGCCAGCAGTTCAGTCAGGGGGGCCCACGAGCAGTACTTC | few | TRBJ2-7 | TRBV12-3/TRBV12-4 | -
CASSQVGWGLDVRGNTEAFF | TGTGCCAGCAGCCAAGTTGGTTGGGGACTAGACGTGAGGGGGAACACTGAAGCTTTCTTT | - | TRBJ1-1 | TRBV14 | -
CASSLDSPGGRIHYGYTF | TGTGCCAGCAGCTTAGATAGCCCCGGGGGGCGAATTCACTATGGCTACACCTTC | - | TRBJ1-2 | TRBV7-2 | -
CASSPPPRWAGLEAFF | TGTGCCAGCAGCCCCCCCCCCAGGTGGGCAGGACTAGAAGCTTTCTTT | few | TRBJ1-1 | TRBV7-9 | -
CASSEGLSEAFF | TGTGCCAGCAGCGAGGGACTTTCTGAAGCTTTCTTT | - | TRBJ1-1 | TRBV5-6 | -
CASSQATVEADTQYF | TGTGCCAGCAGCCAGGCTACAGTGGAAGCAGATACGCAGTATTTT | - | TRBJ2-3 | TRBV4-1 | -
CASSLRGKGQPQHF | TGTGCCAGCAGCTTACGAGGCAAAGGTCAGCCCCAGCATTTT | few | TRBJ1-5 | TRBV7-8 | -
CASSYSYAQETQYF | TGTGCCAGCAGTTACTCTTACGCTCAAGAGACCCAGTACTTC | - | TRBJ2-5 | TRBV6-2/TRBV6-3 | -
CASSPNTDTQYF | TGTGCCAGCAGCCCGAACACAGATACGCAGTATTTT | - | TRBJ2-3 | TRBV7-8 | -
CASSFGLNEQYF | TGTGCCAGCAGTTTTGGACTCAACGAGCAGTACTTC | few | TRBJ2-7 | TRBV27 | -
CASSFGGSQPQHF | TGTGCCAGCAGCTTTGGGGGCAGTCAGCCCCAGCATTTT | - | TRBJ1-5 | TRBV11-2 | -
CASSGVTPDSTYEQYF | TGTGCCAGTAGTGGAGTGACACCCGACTCCACCTACGAGCAGTACTTC | few | TRBJ2-7 | TRBV19 | -
CASSLAGTADYGYTF | TGTGCCAGCAGCTTAGCAGGGACGGCGGACTATGGCTACACCTTC | few | TRBJ1-2 | TRBV7-2 | -
CSVRGNEQFF | TGCAGTGTGAGGGGTAATGAGCAGTTCTTC | once | TRBJ2-1 | TRBV20-1 | -
CSARDGTSATDTQYF | TGCAGTGCTAGAGACGGGACTAGCGCCACAGATACGCAGTATTTT | - | TRBJ2-3 | TRBV20-1 | TRBD2
CASTQPDRYEQYF | TGTGCCAGCACCCAACCGGACAGGTACGAGCAGTACTTC | few | TRBJ2-7 | TRBV7-9 | TRBD1
CASRPGQRNEQYF | TGTGCCAGCAGGCCGGGACAAAGAAACGAGCAGTACTTC | - | TRBJ2-7 | TRBV6-2/TRBV6-3 | -
CASILSRGSTQNPNTGELFF | TGTGCCAGCATTCTCTCGAGGGGGTCAACACAAAATCCGAACACCGGGGAGCTGTTTTTT | - | TRBJ2-2 | TRBV12-3/TRBV12-4 | -
CASSGATYEQYF | TGTGCCAGCAGCGGCGCAACCTACGAGCAGTACTTC | - | TRBJ2-7 | TRBV7-2 | -
CASSLIGQPATNEKLFF | TGTGCCAGCAGCTTAATCGGACAGCCCGCAACTAATGAAAAACTGTTTTTT | - | TRBJ1-4 | TRBV7-8 | -
CSARSDWDSYTEAFF | TGCAGTGCTAGATCGGACTGGGACAGTTACACTGAAGCTTTCTTT | - | TRBJ1-1 | TRBV20-1 | TRBD1
CASSLHLRGSYNEQFF | TGTGCCAGCAGCTTACATTTAAGAGGCTCCTACAATGAGCAGTTCTTC | few | TRBJ2-1 | TRBV7-2 | -
CASSEAQGVPNTGELFF | TGTGCCAGCAGTGAAGCACAGGGGGTCCCGAACACCGGGGAGCTGTTTTTT | few | TRBJ2-2 | TRBV2 | TRBD1
CSAGPTSNYGYTF | TGCAGCGCCGGACCGACTTCTAACTATGGCTACACCTTC | - | TRBJ1-2 | TRBV29-1 | -
CAWIPSSLSEAFF | TGTGCCTGGATCCCAAGCTCCTTATCTGAAGCTTTCTTT | - | TRBJ1-1 | TRBV30 | -
CSAKGTESYNSPLHF | TGCAGTGCTAAGGGGACAGAATCCTATAATTCACCCCTCCACTTT | few | TRBJ1-6 | TRBV20-1 | TRBD1
CASSLGPRTTETQYF | TGTGCCAGCAGCCTGGGACCGCGGACAACGGAGACCCAGTACTTC | few | TRBJ2-5 | TRBV7-8 | -
CASSPRDTSYSNQPQHF | TGTGCCAGCAGTCCCCGGGACACCTCATATAGCAATCAGCCCCAGCATTTT | - | TRBJ1-5 | TRBV6-8 | -
CASSYGGGNSYNEQFF | TGCGCCAGCTCCTACGGGGGGGGGAACTCCTACAATGAGCAGTTCTTC | - | TRBJ2-1 | TRBV4-1 | TRBD2
CASSFNRDILFPDTQYF | TGTGCCAGCAGCTTCAACCGGGACATTCTTTTTCCAGATACGCAGTATTTT | - | TRBJ2-3 | TRBV7-2 | -
CASSYRQLYEQYF | TGTGCCAGCAGTTACCGGCAGCTTTACGAGCAGTACTTC | few | TRBJ2-7 | TRBV6-2/TRBV6-3 | -
CASETGGRNTEAFF | TGTGCCAGCGAGACAGGGGGCCGGAACACTGAAGCTTTCTTT | many | TRBJ1-1 | TRBV13 | TRBD1
CATSDPRSTDTQYF | TGTGCCACCAGTGACCCCCGCAGCACAGATACGCAGTATTTT | - | TRBJ2-3 | TRBV24-1 | -
CASSLASVGIFFSGANVLTF | TGTGCCAGCAGCTTAGCGTCGGTGGGGATCTTCTTCTCTGGGGCCAACGTCCTGACTTTC | few | TRBJ2-6 | TRBV7-2 | -
CASSFNEKLFF | TGTGCCAGCAGCTTTAATGAAAAACTGTTTTTT | many | TRBJ1-4 | TRBV7-9 | -
CASSLTGNYEQYF | TGTGCCAGCAGCTTAACAGGGAACTACGAGCAGTACTTC | few | TRBJ2-7 | TRBV7-2 | -
CASSTSGNTDTQYF | TGTGCCAGCAGTACTAGCGGAAACACAGATACGCAGTATTTT | - | TRBJ2-3 | TRBV6-6 | TRBD2
CSAPTLAGANVLTF | TGCAGTGCTCCAACGTTAGCGGGGGCCAACGTCCTGACTTTC | - | TRBJ2-6 | TRBV20-1 | -
CASSDKGGNQPQHF | TGTGCCAGCAGCGATAAAGGGGGCAACCAGCCCCAGCATTTT | few | TRBJ1-5 | TRBV9 | TRBD1
CSARDESGQETQYF | TGCAGTGCTAGAGATGAATCCGGGCAAGAGACCCAGTACTTC | - | TRBJ2-5 | TRBV20-1 | -